Listed below are T cell receptor beta chains from one sample, sequenced in a study of cytomegalovirus exposure and HLA in healthy donors. The data were produced by immunoSEQ multiplex PCR, yet TCRdb's version contains in-frame clones alone and is incomplete. The repertoire holds roughly 100,000 clones, with roughly 13% as singletons. The sequencing input was PBMCs. Every receptor here comes from a man aged 35-49 years in good health and CMV-seropositive. CDR3s include the opening cysteine and the closing phenylalanine or tryptophan. The order of the fields is CDR3 length, clone size, J gene, V gene, D gene, CDR3 DNA, CDR3 protein. D genes are given only for firm matches. Size values are once, few and many counts, or a class for expanded clones, and some rows have none.

length: 16; size: .; J: TRBJ2-7; V: TRBV11-2; D: TRBD2; DNA: TGTGCCAGCAGCTTAGGGGGTAGCGGGGGGGCCGCCGAGCAGTACTTC; CDR3: CASSLGGSGGAAEQYF
length: 13; size: .; J: TRBJ2-1; V: TRBV6-4; D: TRBD1; DNA: TGTGCCAGCAGTCGAGACAGGGCCCATGAGCAGTTCTTC; CDR3: CASSRDRAHEQFF
length: 13; size: .; J: TRBJ2-7; V: TRBV28; D: .; DNA: TGTGCCAGCAGTTTATCACTGACCTACGAGCAGTACTTC; CDR3: CASSLSLTYEQYF
length: 13; size: .; J: TRBJ2-3; V: TRBV9; D: .; DNA: TGTGCCAGCAGCGTGAGGAGCACAGATACGCAGTATTTT; CDR3: CASSVRSTDTQYF
length: 14; size: few; J: TRBJ1-2; V: TRBV5-1; D: .; DNA: TGCGCCAGCAGCCTAGAGCGACGGAACTATGGCTACACCTTC; CDR3: CASSLERRNYGYTF
length: 15; size: few; J: TRBJ1-4; V: TRBV7-6; D: TRBD1; DNA: TGTGCCAGCACCAGGGGGCAGGGCCATAATGAAAAACTGTTTTTT; CDR3: CASTRGQGHNEKLFF
length: 16; size: .; J: TRBJ2-1; V: TRBV5-1; D: TRBD1; DNA: TGCGCCAGCAGCTTGGAGGGGACAGGCTCCTACAATGAGCAGTTCTTC; CDR3: CASSLEGTGSYNEQFF
length: 15; size: .; J: TRBJ2-7; V: TRBV5-1; D: TRBD2; DNA: TGCGCCAGCTTCGAGGGCAGCGGGAGTTCATACGAGCAGTACTTC; CDR3: CASFEGSGSSYEQYF
length: 12; size: .; J: TRBJ1-4; V: TRBV12-5; D: .; DNA: TGTGCTAGTGGTCCCCTCAATGAAAAACTGTTTTTT; CDR3: CASGPLNEKLFF
length: 13; size: few; J: TRBJ2-2; V: TRBV29-1; D: .; DNA: TGCAGCGGCGGACAGACTACCACCGGGGAGCTGTTTTTT; CDR3: CSGGQTTTGELFF
length: 15; size: .; J: TRBJ2-1; V: TRBV6-6; D: .; DNA: TGTGCCAGCAGCCCCATCGGGATCACCGGCGATGAGCAGTTCTTC; CDR3: CASSPIGITGDEQFF
length: 13; size: few; J: TRBJ2-2; V: TRBV30; D: .; DNA: TGTGCCTGGAGTGTAACTAGTGCCGGGGAGCTGTTTTTT; CDR3: CAWSVTSAGELFF
length: 11; size: few; J: TRBJ1-2; V: TRBV5-6; D: .; DNA: TGTGCCAGCAGCTTCTCTTATGGCTACACCTTC; CDR3: CASSFSYGYTF
length: 12; size: .; J: TRBJ2-3; V: TRBV5-6; D: .; DNA: TGTGCCAGCACCCTGGGGGGAAATACGCAGTATTTT; CDR3: CASTLGGNTQYF
length: 15; size: .; J: TRBJ2-3; V: TRBV28; D: TRBD2; DNA: TGTGCCAGCAGTCGTAGCGGGGCAGCCACAGATACGCAGTATTTT; CDR3: CASSRSGAATDTQYF
length: 15; size: .; J: TRBJ2-2; V: TRBV19; D: .; DNA: TGTGCCAGTAGTAGGGCGGGCGCGAACACCGGGGAGCTGTTTTTT; CDR3: CASSRAGANTGELFF
length: 13; size: .; J: TRBJ2-5; V: TRBV11-2; D: .; DNA: TGTGCCAGCAGCCACTACCGACAAGAGACCCAGTACTTC; CDR3: CASSHYRQETQYF
length: 15; size: once; J: TRBJ2-7; V: TRBV9; D: TRBD2; DNA: TGTGCCAGCAGCGTAGCCGGGACTACCTCCTACGGGCAGTACTTC; CDR3: CASSVAGTTSYGQYF
length: 13; size: few; J: TRBJ1-1; V: TRBV6-1; D: .; DNA: TGTGCCAGCAGCCCCAGGGGAAACACTGAAGCTTTCTTT; CDR3: CASSPRGNTEAFF
length: 16; size: .; J: TRBJ1-5; V: TRBV19; D: .; DNA: TGTGCCAGTAGTAACTACAGGTTCAGTAGGAGTCAGCCCCGGCATTTT; CDR3: CASSNYRFSRSQPRHF
length: 14; size: .; J: TRBJ2-3; V: TRBV4-3; D: TRBD2; DNA: TGCGCCAGCAGCGCCGGGACTAGCCGGGATACGCAGTATTTT; CDR3: CASSAGTSRDTQYF
length: 14; size: few; J: TRBJ2-4; V: TRBV2; D: TRBD2; DNA: TGTGCCAGCAGTGACGGGAGGGCCAAAAACATTCAGTACTTC; CDR3: CASSDGRAKNIQYF
length: 15; size: few; J: TRBJ2-5; V: TRBV7-2; D: TRBD1; DNA: TGTGCCAGCAGCCCTAACAGGGGGCCCGGGGAGACCCAGTACTTC; CDR3: CASSPNRGPGETQYF
length: 12; size: .; J: TRBJ2-1; V: TRBV7-8; D: .; DNA: TGTGCCAGCAGCCCGTTAGTTCATGAGCAGTTCTTC; CDR3: CASSPLVHEQFF
length: 14; size: .; J: TRBJ2-5; V: TRBV19; D: TRBD2; DNA: TGTGCCAGTAGTATACTAGCGGGAGTGGAGACCCAGTACTTC; CDR3: CASSILAGVETQYF
length: 18; size: .; J: TRBJ2-3; V: TRBV12-5; D: TRBD2; DNA: TGTGCTAGTGGTTTGGCCCGGACTAGCGGGGGCTTAAGCGATACGCAGTATTTT; CDR3: CASGLARTSGGLSDTQYF
length: 15; size: few; J: TRBJ1-2; V: TRBV5-5; D: TRBD1; DNA: TGTGCCAGCAGCCCCCTCGGGACAGAGAACTATGGCTACACCTTC; CDR3: CASSPLGTENYGYTF
length: 18; size: .; J: TRBJ2-7; V: TRBV9; D: TRBD2; DNA: TGTGCCAGCAGCAGAGAGGGTAGCGGGAGTCAAGGGGACTACGAGCAGTACTTC; CDR3: CASSREGSGSQGDYEQYF
length: 14; size: .; J: TRBJ2-2; V: TRBV7-7; D: TRBD1; DNA: TGTGCCAGCAGCCCGACCAGGGGGACCGGGGAGCTGTTTTTT; CDR3: CASSPTRGTGELFF
length: 13; size: few; J: TRBJ2-5; V: TRBV30; D: TRBD1; DNA: TGTGCCTGGGCCGGGACAGTCCAAGAGACCCAGTACTTC; CDR3: CAWAGTVQETQYF
length: 17; size: .; J: TRBJ2-1; V: TRBV9; D: .; DNA: TGTGCCAGCAGCGTAACCGGGACACCTTCGAGCTACAATGAGCAGTTCTTC; CDR3: CASSVTGTPSSYNEQFF
length: 12; size: .; J: TRBJ2-7; V: TRBV18; D: .; DNA: TGTGCCAGCTCACCTAATAGCTACGAGCAGTACTTC; CDR3: CASSPNSYEQYF
length: 12; size: .; J: TRBJ2-1; V: TRBV21-1; D: .; DNA: TGTGCCAGCAGCAGACTAGTGGATGAGCAGTTCTTC; CDR3: CASSRLVDEQFF
length: 14; size: few; J: TRBJ1-2; V: TRBV6-5; D: .; DNA: TGTGCCAGCAGGCACAACGCGGTTAACTATGGCTACACCTTC; CDR3: CASRHNAVNYGYTF
length: 15; size: .; J: TRBJ2-3; V: TRBV27; D: TRBD2; DNA: TGTGCCAGCAGTTTATCGACTAGCGGGAGCTCACAGGTGTATTTT; CDR3: CASSLSTSGSSQVYF
length: 13; size: .; J: TRBJ2-5; V: TRBV28; D: .; DNA: TGTGCCAGCAGTTTGGGGGGTGGGGAGACCCAGTACTTC; CDR3: CASSLGGGETQYF
length: 16; size: .; J: TRBJ2-3; V: TRBV6-6; D: .; DNA: TGTGCCAGCAGTCCTTACTATCCCCCCGGCACAGATACGCAGTATTTT; CDR3: CASSPYYPPGTDTQYF
length: 14; size: .; J: TRBJ2-1; V: TRBV7-9; D: TRBD2; DNA: TGTGCCAGCAGCCGTAGCGGGAGATCATATGAGCAGTTCTTC; CDR3: CASSRSGRSYEQFF
length: 9; size: few; J: TRBJ1-1; V: TRBV4-1; D: .; DNA: TGCGCCATAAACACTGAAGCTTTCTTT; CDR3: CAINTEAFF
length: 15; size: .; J: TRBJ2-5; V: TRBV6-5; D: .; DNA: TGTGCCAGCAGTCGCCACAGCCGGGGCCAAGAGACCCAGTACTTC; CDR3: CASSRHSRGQETQYF
length: 15; size: few; J: TRBJ2-5; V: TRBV11-3; D: .; DNA: TGTGCCAGCAGCTTCCGACAGGTTGGGCAAGAGACCCAGTACTTC; CDR3: CASSFRQVGQETQYF
length: 12; size: .; J: TRBJ2-7; V: TRBV25-1; D: .; DNA: TGTGCCAGCACCCGGGGAGACTACGAGCAGTACTTC; CDR3: CASTRGDYEQYF
length: 13; size: .; J: TRBJ2-5; V: TRBV12-5; D: .; DNA: TGTGCTAGTGGTTTGGACAGTCAAGAGACCCAGTACTTC; CDR3: CASGLDSQETQYF
length: 15; size: .; J: TRBJ1-5; V: TRBV12-5; D: TRBD1; DNA: TGTGCTAGTGGTTTGGTCGACAGGGGCGGTCAGCCCCAGCATTTT; CDR3: CASGLVDRGGQPQHF
length: 14; size: few; J: TRBJ1-1; V: TRBV29-1; D: TRBD1; DNA: TGCAGCGTTAGATCAGGGGGTACTATAACTGAAGCTTTCTTT; CDR3: CSVRSGGTITEAFF
length: 13; size: .; J: TRBJ2-5; V: TRBV27; D: .; DNA: TGTGCCAGCAGTTCCCGGTACCAAGAGACCCAGTACTTC; CDR3: CASSSRYQETQYF
length: 17; size: .; J: TRBJ2-3; V: TRBV18; D: TRBD1; DNA: TGTGCCAGCTCACCGCCCTACCAGGGGGCTGGGACAGATACGCAGTATTTT; CDR3: CASSPPYQGAGTDTQYF
length: 17; size: few; J: TRBJ1-1; V: TRBV6-1; D: TRBD1; DNA: TGTGCCAGCAGTGAAGCGGAGAGAGAACAGGGGGTTCATGAAGCTTTCTTT; CDR3: CASSEAEREQGVHEAFF